What follows are 18 T cell receptor beta chains derived from one specimen sequenced in a study of blood T cell repertoires in COVID-19. Sequenced by immunoSEQ multiplex PCR; TCRdb stores in-frame clones only, minus some. The table has approximately 220,000 clones, 90% seen once. The sequenced sample was PBMCs or T cells enriched from blood (not recorded which). The source of these receptors is a man aged 30-40 years who had been exposed to COVID-19.

This rearrangement joins TRBV5-1 to TRBJ2-1; 10 bases align to TRBD2. Per the germline V gene, CDR1 is SGHRS and CDR2 is YFSETQ. Germline trimming cut 4 bases from V and 4 bases from J; bases unmatched to any gene: 8. This CDR3 comprises 16 residues. The CDR3 sequence is CASSPGLAVGYNEQFF. CDR3 bases: TGCGCCAGCAGCCCCGGACTAGCGGTGGGGTACAATGAGCAGTTCTTC.

For the CDR3, the DNA is TGCAGTGCTAGTAGCGGGGGAACCGGCAATGAGCAGTTCTTC. This translates into CSASSGGTGNEQFF. The chain has TRBV20-1 and TRBJ2-1; 9 positions match TRBD2. Germline loops: CDR1 DFQATT, CDR2 SNEGSKA (reference sequence). Unmatched junction bases numbered 6, after V lost 3 bases and J lost 6 bases. The CDR3 length is 14 residues.

The J gene is TRBJ1-4, the V gene TRBV19, with TRBD1 matching 10 bases. The V segment lost 3 bases and the J segment 7 bases; nucleotides outside the gene matches: 11. This CDR3 is 17 amino acids long. Germline lookup yields CDR1 LNHDA and CDR2 SQIVND (reference sequence). CDR3 nucleotide sequence: TGTGCCAGTAGTATTTTAATTGGAAGGACAGGGGGTGAAAAACTGTTTTTT. Translated, it gives CASSILIGRTGGEKLFF.

The chain combines TRBV6-5 with TRBJ1-2; D remains ambiguous. The germline CDR1 and CDR2 sequences are MNHEY and SVGAGI. CDR3 length equals 12 residues. Between the trimmed V and J ends, which lost 5 bases and 8 bases, there was a span of 12 bases. CDR3 DNA: TGTGCCAGCAGTCCGCGGGCCCAAGGCTACACCTTC. Amino acid sequence: CASSPRAQGYTF.

J is TRBJ2-3 and V is TRBV3-1 (or the pseudogene TRBV3-2); 7 bases map to TRBD2. The CDR3 has 16 residues. Trimming took 1 base from V and 3 from J; bases not matched to a gene: 7. Germline assignment: CDR1 LGHDT and CDR2 YNNKEL (reference sequence). The CDR3 is CASSQAVAGETDTQYF. The CDR3 DNA reads as TGTGCCAGCAGCCAAGCGGTCGCGGGGGAAACAGATACGCAGTATTTT.

The V and J genes are TRBV19 and TRBJ1-2; a possible D gene is TRBD1 (5 bases). V lost 8 bases, J lost 4 bases, and 11 bases lay in between. The CDR3 covers 12 residues. The germline V gene encodes CDR1 LNHDA and CDR2 SQIVND (reference sequence). The chain's CDR3 is CASLKGLYGYTF. Here the CDR3 DNA reads TGTGCCAGTCTCAAGGGACTCTATGGCTACACCTTC.

The chain has TRBV28 and TRBJ2-3; D unresolved. Per the germline V gene, CDR1 is MDHEN and CDR2 is SYDVKM. The CDR3 has 12 residues. Trimming took 1 base from V and 4 from J, leaving 3 bases between them. CDR3 nucleotides: TGTGCCAGCAGTTTATTAGCAGATACGCAGTATTTT. Amino acids: CASSLLADTQYF.

This clone was found a few times. V gene TRBV14 combines with J gene TRBJ1-4; 9 bases align to TRBD1. Looked up from germline, CDR1 is SGHDN and CDR2 is FVKESK. V lost 2 bases to trimming and J lost 4 bases; unmatched junction nucleotides: 14. The CDR3 runs to 19 residues. The CDR3 bases are TGTGCCAGCAGCCAACGTCCTCTGGGGACAGGGTGGGATAATGAAAAACTGTTTTTT. Residues: CASSQRPLGTGWDNEKLFF.

This clone is a singleton in its sample. The gene calls are TRBV27 and TRBJ1-3; D is undetermined. Trimming left V 6 bases short and J 0 bases short, with 9 bases between. The CDR3 runs 14 residues. CDR1 and CDR2 from the germline V gene are MNHEY and SMNVEV (reference sequence). The CDR3 bases are TGTGCCAGCAGCCTCTCCCGCTCTGGAAACACCATATATTTT. Its protein is CASSLSRSGNTIYF.

This chain links TRBV27 with TRBJ2-2, with D possibly matching TRBD1 (6 bases). V lost 6 bases to trimming and J lost 0 bases, with 11 bases between them. CDR1 and CDR2 (germline): MNHEY, SMNVEV (reference sequence). The CDR3 extends over 15 amino acids. The CDR3 is CASSRDNSNTGELFF. The CDR3 DNA sequence: TGTGCCAGCAGCCGGGACAATTCGAACACCGGGGAGCTGTTTTTT.

The rearrangement uses TRBV19 and TRBJ1-1; 7 nucleotides line up with TRBD1. Germline loops: CDR1 LNHDA, CDR2 SQIVND (reference sequence). The CDR3 has 13 amino acids. After removal of 6 bases from V and 1 base from J, the junction contained 2 bases not matched to a gene. The CDR3 DNA sequence: TGTGCCAGTAGATGGACAGGGAACACTGAAGCTTTCTTT. Amino acids: CASRWTGNTEAFF.

The chain recombines TRBV5-6 with TRBJ2-5; D not certain. Germline V gene lookup returns CDR1 SGHDT and CDR2 YYEEEE. The CDR3 covers 11 residues. V shed 2 bases and J shed 5 bases, with 4 bases lying between them. This CDR3 reads CASSFSETQYF. CDR3 sequence (DNA): TGTGCCAGCAGCTTTAGCGAGACCCAGTACTTC.

V and J are TRBV5-1 and TRBJ2-3, with 8 nucleotides matching TRBD1. This CDR3 is built from 15 residues. The ends lost 6 bases at V and 4 bases at J; junction bases unmatched: 10. Germline V gene sequence: CDR1 SGHRS, CDR2 YFSETQ. Here the CDR3 DNA reads TGCGCCAGCACCGTGACAGGGGTGGTTTCAGATACGCAGTATTTT. Protein sequence: CASTVTGVVSDTQYF.

The chain has TRBV5-8 and TRBJ2-7, with 7 nucleotides matching TRBD1. V was pared by 0 bases and J by 2 bases, with 2 bases of the junction left unmatched. CDR1 and CDR2 (germline): SGHTS, YDEGEE. The CDR3 contains 14 residues. In DNA, the CDR3 is TGTGCCAGCAGCTTGGAGGGACAGACCTACGAGCAGTACTTC. This sequence encodes CASSLEGQTYEQYF.

The V gene is TRBV5-1, the J gene TRBJ2-1; 7 nucleotides line up with TRBD2. The germline gives CDR1 SGHRS, CDR2 YFSETQ. Trimming took 4 bases from V and 9 from J; bases not matched to a gene: 4. The CDR3 loop spans 12 amino acids. As DNA, the CDR3 is TGCGCCAGCAGCCGGGCGGGGGTTGAGCAGTTCTTC. This sequence encodes CASSRAGVEQFF.

The J gene is TRBJ2-1, the V gene TRBV9, with D perhaps TRBD2 (5 bases). The CDR3 loop spans 15 amino acids. Germline-derived CDR1 and CDR2 are SGDLS and YYNGEE. Trimming stripped 3 bases from V and 3 bases from J, with 13 bases between. Here the CDR3 reads CASSGDAAVYNEQFF. The DNA of the CDR3 is TGTGCCAGCAGCGGTGACGCAGCGGTCTACAATGAGCAGTTCTTC.

This clone has a count of ten or more. V and J are TRBV2 and TRBJ1-2; D uncertain. Trimming removed 5 bases from V and 3 bases from J, with 13 bases in between. Germline-derived CDR1 and CDR2 are SNHLY and FYNNEI. There are 14 residues in the CDR3. In DNA form, the CDR3 reads TGTGCCAGCAGTCTGCTGCAGGCTGACTATGGCTACACCTTC. The encoded protein is CASSLLQADYGYTF.

J is TRBJ1-4 and V is TRBV2, with 8 nucleotides matching TRBD1. CDR3 size: 14 residues. Trimming cost V 7 bases and J 7 bases; bases outside gene matches: 8. The germline gives CDR1 SNHLY, CDR2 FYNNEI. CDR3 region: CASNRQGLIEKLFF. CDR3 nucleotide sequence: TGTGCCAGCAATAGACAGGGGTTGATTGAAAAACTGTTTTTT. The full variable domain, rest sourced from reference TRBV2 and TRBJ1-4, is EPEVTQTPSHQVTQMGQEVILRCVPISNHLYFYWYRQILGQKVEFLVSFYNNEISEKSEIFDDQFSVERPDGSNFTLKIRSTKLEDSAMYFCASNRQGLIEKLFFGSGTQLSVL.